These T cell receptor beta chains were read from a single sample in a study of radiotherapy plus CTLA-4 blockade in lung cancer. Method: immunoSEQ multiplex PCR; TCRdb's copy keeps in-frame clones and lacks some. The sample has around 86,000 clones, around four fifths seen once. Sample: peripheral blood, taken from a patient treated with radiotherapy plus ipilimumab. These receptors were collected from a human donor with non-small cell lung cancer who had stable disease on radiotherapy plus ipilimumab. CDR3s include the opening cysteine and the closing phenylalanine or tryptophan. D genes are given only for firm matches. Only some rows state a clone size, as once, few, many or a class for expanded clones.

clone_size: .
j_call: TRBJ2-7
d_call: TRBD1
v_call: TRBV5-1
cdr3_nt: TGCGCCAGCAGCTTGGAGGGACAGGGGGCGCGGGAGCAGTACTTC
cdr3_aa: CASSLEGQGAREQYF

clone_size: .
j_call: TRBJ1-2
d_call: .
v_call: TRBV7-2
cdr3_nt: TGTGCCAGCAGCATGACGGGCTATGGCTACACCTTC
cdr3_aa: CASSMTGYGYTF

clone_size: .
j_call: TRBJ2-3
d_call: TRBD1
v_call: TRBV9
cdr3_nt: TGTGCCAGCAGCCTCTGGGACAGGGGCGCAGATACGCAGTATTTT
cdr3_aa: CASSLWDRGADTQYF

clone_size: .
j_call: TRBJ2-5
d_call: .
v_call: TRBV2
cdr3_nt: TGTGCCAGCTCCAAGAGAGGGGAAGAGACCCAGTACTTC
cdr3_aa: CASSKRGEETQYF

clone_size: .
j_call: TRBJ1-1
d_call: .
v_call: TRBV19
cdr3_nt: TGTGCCAGTAGTATGGCGGGGGGCACTGAAGCTTTCTTT
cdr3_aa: CASSMAGGTEAFF

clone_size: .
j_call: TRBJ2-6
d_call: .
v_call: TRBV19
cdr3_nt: TGTGCCAGTAGTCGCACCGGGGCCATATCTGGGGCCAACGTCCTGACTTTC
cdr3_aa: CASSRTGAISGANVLTF

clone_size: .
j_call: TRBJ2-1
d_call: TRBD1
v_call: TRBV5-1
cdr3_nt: TGCGCCAGCAGCTTACTCGGACAGGGCGGCTCCTACAATGAGCAGTTCTTC
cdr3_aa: CASSLLGQGGSYNEQFF

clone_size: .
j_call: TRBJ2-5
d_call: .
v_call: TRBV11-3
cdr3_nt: TGTGCCAGCAGCTTAGTTGGGGAAGAGACCCAGTACTTC
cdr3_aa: CASSLVGEETQYF

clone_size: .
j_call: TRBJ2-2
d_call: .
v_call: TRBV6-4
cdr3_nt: TGTGCCAGCAGTGACCAGGGCCCGAACACCGGGGAGCTGTTTTTT
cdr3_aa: CASSDQGPNTGELFF

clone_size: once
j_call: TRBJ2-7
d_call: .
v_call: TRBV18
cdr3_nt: TGTGCCAGCTCACCTCGGCGAACGGAGGGCTACGAGCAGTACTTC
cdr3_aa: CASSPRRTEGYEQYF

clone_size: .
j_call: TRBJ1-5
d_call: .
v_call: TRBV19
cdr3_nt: TGTGCCAGTAGTATTGGGGGGGGAAGCAATCAGCCCCAGCATTTT
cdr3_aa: CASSIGGGSNQPQHF

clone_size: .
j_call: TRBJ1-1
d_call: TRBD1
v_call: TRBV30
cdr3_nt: TGTGCCTGGATGGGACAGTTAGGGACTGAAGCTTTCTTT
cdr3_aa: CAWMGQLGTEAFF

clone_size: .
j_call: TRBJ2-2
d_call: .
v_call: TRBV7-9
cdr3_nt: TGTGCCAGCAGCTTAGTCGAGGGGCCCGGGGAGCTGTTTTTT
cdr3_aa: CASSLVEGPGELFF

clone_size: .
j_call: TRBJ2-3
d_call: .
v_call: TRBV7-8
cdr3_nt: TGTGCCAGCAGCCGCGAAGGGGCCAGGGGTGGAACAGATACGCAGTATTTT
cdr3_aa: CASSREGARGGTDTQYF

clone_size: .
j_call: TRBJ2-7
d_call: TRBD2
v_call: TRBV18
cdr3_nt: TGTGCCAGCTCACCACCCCTAGCGGGGGGGCCCGAGCAGTACTTC
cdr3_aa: CASSPPLAGGPEQYF

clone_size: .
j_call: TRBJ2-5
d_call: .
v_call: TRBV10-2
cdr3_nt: TGCGCCAGCAGGGCGGGCAGCCAAGAGACCCAGTACTTC
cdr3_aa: CASRAGSQETQYF

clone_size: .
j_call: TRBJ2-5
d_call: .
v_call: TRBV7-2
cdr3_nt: TGTGCCAGCAGCTGGGGGGGCCGGGGGGAGACCCAGTACTTC
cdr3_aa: CASSWGGRGETQYF

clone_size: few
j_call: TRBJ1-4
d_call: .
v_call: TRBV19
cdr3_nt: TGTGCCAGTAGATCACCGGGCCATATAAATGAAAAACTGTTTTTT
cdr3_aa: CASRSPGHINEKLFF

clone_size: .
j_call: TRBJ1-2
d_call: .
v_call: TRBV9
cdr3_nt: TGTGCCAGCAGCGCCCTTACAGGTGTCTATGGCTACACCTTC
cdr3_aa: CASSALTGVYGYTF

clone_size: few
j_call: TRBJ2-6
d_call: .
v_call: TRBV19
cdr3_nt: TGTGCCAGTAGTAACCAGGGGATGGGGGCCAACGTCCTGACTTTC
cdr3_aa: CASSNQGMGANVLTF

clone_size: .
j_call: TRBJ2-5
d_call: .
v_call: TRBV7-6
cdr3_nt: TGTGCCAGCAGCCTGGAAGCGAGGGCCCAAGAGACCCAGTACTTC
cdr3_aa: CASSLEARAQETQYF

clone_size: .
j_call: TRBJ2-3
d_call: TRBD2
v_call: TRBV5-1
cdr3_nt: TGCGCCAGCAGCTTGGAGGCTAGCGGTACCACAGATACGCAGTATTTT
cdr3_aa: CASSLEASGTTDTQYF

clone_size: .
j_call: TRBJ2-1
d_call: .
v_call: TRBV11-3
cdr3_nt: TGTGCCAGCAGCTTGAACCAACCCGATGAGCAGTTCTTC
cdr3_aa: CASSLNQPDEQFF

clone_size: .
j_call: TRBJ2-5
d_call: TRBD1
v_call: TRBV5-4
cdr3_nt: TGTGCCAGCAGCTTTGGCCCTGGACAGGGGGAGACCCAGTACTTC
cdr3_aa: CASSFGPGQGETQYF